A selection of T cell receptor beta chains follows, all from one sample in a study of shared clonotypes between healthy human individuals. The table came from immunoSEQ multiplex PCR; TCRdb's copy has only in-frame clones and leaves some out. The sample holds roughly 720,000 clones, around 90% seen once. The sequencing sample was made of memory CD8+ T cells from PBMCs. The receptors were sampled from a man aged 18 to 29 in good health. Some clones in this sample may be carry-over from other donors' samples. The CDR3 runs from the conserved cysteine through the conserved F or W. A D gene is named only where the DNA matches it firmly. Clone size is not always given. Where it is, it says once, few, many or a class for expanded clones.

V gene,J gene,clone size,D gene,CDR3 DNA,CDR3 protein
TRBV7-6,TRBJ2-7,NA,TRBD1,TGTGCCAGCATCTCACAGGGGGGTATTGAGCAGTACTTC,CASISQGGIEQYF
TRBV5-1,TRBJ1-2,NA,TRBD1,TGCGCCAGCAGCTTGACAGGACAGGGGGAAGGCTATGGCTACACCTTC,CASSLTGQGEGYGYTF
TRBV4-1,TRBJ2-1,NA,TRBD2,TGCGCCAGCAGCCGAAATAGCGGGAGGGCGAGCAATGAGCAGTTCTTC,CASSRNSGRASNEQFF
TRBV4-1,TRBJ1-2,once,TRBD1,TGCGCCAGCAGCCAACCCCAGAGGGGGCTTAACTATGGCTACACCTTC,CASSQPQRGLNYGYTF
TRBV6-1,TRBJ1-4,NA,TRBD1,TGTGCCAGCAGTGAATTAGACAGGGGGGAAAAACTGTTTTTT,CASSELDRGEKLFF
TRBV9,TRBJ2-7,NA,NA,TGTGCCAGCAGCGTAGGACCAGGGCCGCCCCACGAGCAGTACTTC,CASSVGPGPPHEQYF
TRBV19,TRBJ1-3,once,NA,TGTGCCAGTAGTACGACAGCGGAGGGTTCTGGAAACACCATATATTTT,CASSTTAEGSGNTIYF
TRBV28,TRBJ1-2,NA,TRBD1,TGTGCCAGCAGTTTCGGGGACAGGGGGCTTGGCTACACCTTC,CASSFGDRGLGYTF
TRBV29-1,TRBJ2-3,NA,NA,TGCAGCGTTGAGGGGACGGGGAGGTCCCCAGATACGCAGTATTTT,CSVEGTGRSPDTQYF
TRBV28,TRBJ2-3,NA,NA,TGTGCCAGCAGTCGGACTGGCGGCCACAGAGGCACAGATACGCAGTATTTT,CASSRTGGHRGTDTQYF
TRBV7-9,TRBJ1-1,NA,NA,TGTGCCAGCAGCCCTTTCCGCAGGGTAGGCACTGAAGCTTTCTTT,CASSPFRRVGTEAFF
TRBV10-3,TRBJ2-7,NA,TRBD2,TGTGCCATCAGTGCCTACGTCAGGCTAGCGGGAAATAGTGTGTACGAGCAGTACTTC,CAISAYVRLAGNSVYEQYF
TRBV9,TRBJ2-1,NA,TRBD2,TGTGCCAGCAGCGTACGGGAGGATGAGCAGTTCTTC,CASSVREDEQFF
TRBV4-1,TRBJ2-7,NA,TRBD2,TGCGCCAGCAGCCAAGATCGGGGACTAGCAGGGGAGCAGTACTTC,CASSQDRGLAGEQYF
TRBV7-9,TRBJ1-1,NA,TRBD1,TGTGCCAGCAGCCATACCAAAGCGACAGGGAGGACTGAAGCTTTCTTT,CASSHTKATGRTEAFF
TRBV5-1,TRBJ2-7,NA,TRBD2,TGCGCCAGCAGCTTTCTAGCGGGAGGACCATCGGGGCAGTACTTC,CASSFLAGGPSGQYF
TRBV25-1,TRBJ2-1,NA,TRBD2,TGTGCCAGCAGTGCCGCAGCGGGAGGGTTCCCAGAGCAGTTCTTC,CASSAAAGGFPEQFF
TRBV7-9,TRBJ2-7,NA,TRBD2,TGTGCCAGCAGCCCAACCCCAGGGAGGGACTACGAGCAGTACTTC,CASSPTPGRDYEQYF
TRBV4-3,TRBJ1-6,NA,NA,TGCGCCAGCAGCCAAGGGGGGGGTAGTTATTCACCCCTCCACTTT,CASSQGGGSYSPLHF
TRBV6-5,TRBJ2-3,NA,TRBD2,TGTGCCAGCAGCTTAGCGGGAGAGGGGACAGATACGCAGTATTTT,CASSLAGEGTDTQYF
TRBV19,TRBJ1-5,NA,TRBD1,TGTGCCAGTAGTATGGGGACAGGGTTTCAGCCCCAGCATTTT,CASSMGTGFQPQHF
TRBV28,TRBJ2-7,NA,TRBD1,TGTGCCAGCTCCTTCAGAGGGGGCGACCACGAGCAGTACTTC,CASSFRGGDHEQYF
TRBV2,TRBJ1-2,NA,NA,TGTGCCAGCAGTGAGGTGACGGACCTCTATGGCTACACCTTC,CASSEVTDLYGYTF
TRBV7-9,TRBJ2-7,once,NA,TGTGCCAGCAGCTTATCTACGGCGAGCTCCTACGAGCAGTACTTC,CASSLSTASSYEQYF
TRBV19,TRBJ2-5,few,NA,TGTGCCACACGAACCCACTCGGGGACCCAGTACTTC,CATRTHSGTQYF
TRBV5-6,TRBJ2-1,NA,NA,TGTGCCAGCAGCTTCCTAGCAGCCAATGAGCAGTTCTTC,CASSFLAANEQFF
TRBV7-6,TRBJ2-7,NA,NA,TGTGCCAGCAGCTTAGGGGGAGGACGGAACGAGCAGTACTTC,CASSLGGGRNEQYF
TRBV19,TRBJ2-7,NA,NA,TGTGCCAGTAGTCCCCCATTGGGCTACGAGCAGTACTTC,CASSPPLGYEQYF
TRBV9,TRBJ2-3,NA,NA,TGTGCCAGCAGCGTAGGGGGCTCTAGGAAGGATACGCAGTATTTT,CASSVGGSRKDTQYF
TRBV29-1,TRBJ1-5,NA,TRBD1,TGCAGCGTTGAAGATCGGCCCGGTCAGGGGGACGCAAGCAATCAGCCCCAGCATTTT,CSVEDRPGQGDASNQPQHF
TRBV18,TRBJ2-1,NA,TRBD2,TGTGCCAGCTCACCACCAGGACTAGTCGGCTCCTACAATGAGCAGTTCTTC,CASSPPGLVGSYNEQFF
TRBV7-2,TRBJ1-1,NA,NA,TGTGCCAGCAGCTTAGGGGGGGAGGGCTGGACTGAAGCTTTCTTT,CASSLGGEGWTEAFF
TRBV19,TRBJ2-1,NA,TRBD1,TGTGCCAGTAGTGGGGACAGGGGAAGTGAGCAGTTCTTC,CASSGDRGSEQFF
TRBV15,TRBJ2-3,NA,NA,TGTGCCACCAGCGCAGGGGTGGGCACAGATACGCAGTATTTT,CATSAGVGTDTQYF
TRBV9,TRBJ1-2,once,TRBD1,TGTGCCAGCAGCGAGGGCCCGGAGACAGGGGTTTTTGGCTACACCTTC,CASSEGPETGVFGYTF
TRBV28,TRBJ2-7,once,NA,TGTGCCAGCAGTGCCGGGATCTCCTACGAGCAGTACTTC,CASSAGISYEQYF
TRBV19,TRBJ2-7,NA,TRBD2,TGTGCCAGTAGTATTCGGCGGGAGTTCCCCTACGAGCAGTACTTC,CASSIRREFPYEQYF
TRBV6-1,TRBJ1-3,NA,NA,TGTGCCAGCAGTGAAAGGGCAGGGCGATACTCTGGAAACACCATATATTTT,CASSERAGRYSGNTIYF
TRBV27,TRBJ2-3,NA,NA,TGTGCCAGCGGAGGGGTCACAGATACGCAGTATTTT,CASGGVTDTQYF
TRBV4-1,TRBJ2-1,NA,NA,TGCGCCAGCAGCCAAGTTACCGAGGCTGGTGAGCAGTTCTTC,CASSQVTEAGEQFF
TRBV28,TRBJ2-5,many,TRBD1,TGTGCCAGCAGACAGGGGGCTAGAGAGACCCAGTACTTC,CASRQGARETQYF
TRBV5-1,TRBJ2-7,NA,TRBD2,TGCGCCAGCAGCCCGGGACTAGCGGGAGGGAGGAACGAGCAGTACTTC,CASSPGLAGGRNEQYF
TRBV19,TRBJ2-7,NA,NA,TGTGCCAGTAGTATGCTAGACGGCTACGAGCAGTACTTC,CASSMLDGYEQYF
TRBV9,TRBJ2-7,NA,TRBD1,TGTGCCTCCTCCGACAGGGCAGGATACGAGCAGTACTTC,CASSDRAGYEQYF
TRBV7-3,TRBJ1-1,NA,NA,TGTGCCAGCAGCCCTAATGGACAGACCAACACTGAAGCTTTCTTT,CASSPNGQTNTEAFF
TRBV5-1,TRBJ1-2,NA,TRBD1,TGCGCCAGCAGCTTGGTGGGACAGGGAAATGGCTACACCTTC,CASSLVGQGNGYTF
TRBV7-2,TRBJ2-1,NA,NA,TGTGCCAGCAGCTCCATGGGGGGTTACAATGAGCAGTTCTTC,CASSSMGGYNEQFF